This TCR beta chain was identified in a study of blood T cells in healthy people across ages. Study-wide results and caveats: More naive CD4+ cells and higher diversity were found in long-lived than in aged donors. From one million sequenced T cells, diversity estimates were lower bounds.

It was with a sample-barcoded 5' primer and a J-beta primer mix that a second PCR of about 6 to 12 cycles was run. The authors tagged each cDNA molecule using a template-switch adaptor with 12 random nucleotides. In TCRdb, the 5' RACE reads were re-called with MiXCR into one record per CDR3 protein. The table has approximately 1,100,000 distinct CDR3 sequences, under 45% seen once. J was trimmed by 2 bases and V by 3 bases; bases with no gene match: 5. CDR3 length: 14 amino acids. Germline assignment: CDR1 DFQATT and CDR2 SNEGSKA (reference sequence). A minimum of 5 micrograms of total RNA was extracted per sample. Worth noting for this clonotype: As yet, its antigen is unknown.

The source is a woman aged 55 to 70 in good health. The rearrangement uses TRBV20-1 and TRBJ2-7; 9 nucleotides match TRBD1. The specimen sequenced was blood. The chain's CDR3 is CSASKGQGPYEQYF. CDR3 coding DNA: TGCAGTGCTAGTAAGGGACAGGGTCCCTACGAGCAGTACTTC.